The 32 T cell receptor beta chains listed next were all sequenced from one sample in a study of T cells in narcolepsy. Assay: immunoSEQ multiplex PCR; the TCRdb copy retains only in-frame clones and omits some. The profile covers fewer than 30,000 clones, with roughly 83% appearing a single time and roughly 0.74% taken by the ten largest. The sample comprised CD45RA- memory CD4+ T cells from PBMCs. These receptors came from a human donor with narcolepsy.

V gene TRBV5-1 combines with J gene TRBJ2-1, with TRBD1 identical over 8 bases. This CDR3 spans 14 amino acids. Germline CDR1 and CDR2: SGHRS and YFSETQ. Losses at the gene ends were 3 bases for V and 7 bases for J; bases not matched to a gene: 6. CDR3 amino acids: CASSSDRVGNEQFF. The CDR3 DNA reads as TGCGCCAGCAGCTCGGACAGGGTTGGAAATGAGCAGTTCTTC. Filled out from reference TRBV5-1 and TRBJ2-1, the complete variable domain reads KAGVTQTPRYLIKTRGQQVTLSCSPISGHRSVSWYQQTPGQGLQFLFEYFSETQRNKGNFPGRFSGRQFSNSRSEMNVSTLELGDSALYLCASSSDRVGNEQFFGPGTRLTVL.

In its sample, this clone was seen once. The rearrangement links TRBV19 to TRBJ2-2; 8 nucleotides agree with TRBD1. CDR1 is LNHDA and CDR2 is SQIVND in the germline V gene (reference sequence). With V trimmed by 5 bases and J by 3 bases, 8 bases remained unmatched. The CDR3 has 16 residues. CDR3 region: CASSPRQGWDTGELFF. The DNA for the CDR3 is TGTGCCAGTAGTCCACGACAGGGGTGGGACACCGGGGAGCTGTTTTTT.

This clone occurred once. The genes are TRBV2 and TRBJ1-1; D unresolved. Germline V CDR1 and CDR2: SNHLY, FYNNEI. The CDR3 has 14 residues. Trimming pared 2 bases from V and 4 bases from J, leaving 11 bases between. In nucleotides, the CDR3 is TGTGCCAGCAGTGAACTACCATTGGGCACTGAAGCTTTCTTT. This gives the protein CASSELPLGTEAFF.

This clone was picked up a small number of times. A read error may account for a junction end that differs from germline. Here the CDR3 DNA reads TGTGCCAGAAGCTTGGGGCTTCCGGGACGGGTGAACACTGAAGCTTTCTTT. Translation gives CARSLGLPGRVNTEAFF. The gene calls are TRBV5-6 and TRBJ1-1; D perhaps matches TRBD1 (5 bases). The CDR3 is 17 amino acids. The germline gives CDR1 SGHDT, CDR2 YYEEEE.

This clone was observed a single time. The chain combines TRBV12-5 with TRBJ1-3; TRBD1 aligns across 7 bases. Trimming at V came to 4 bases and at J to 0 bases, leaving 3 bases not matched to a gene. Germline lookup yields CDR1 LGHNT and CDR2 FRNRAP. The CDR3 contains 15 residues. For the CDR3, the DNA is TGTGCTAGTGGTTCGGGACAGAGCTCTGGAAACACCATATATTTT. Amino acids: CASGSGQSSGNTIYF.

The V call is TRBV10-3, the J call TRBJ2-6, with D maybe TRBD2 (5 bases). Germline V gives CDR1 ENHRY, CDR2 SYGVKD. The CDR3 covers 14 residues. Trimming took off 3 bases at V and 2 bases at J, with 5 bases between the two ends. CDR3 protein: CAISDGAGANVLTF. Here the CDR3 DNA reads TGTGCCATCAGTGACGGGGCTGGGGCCAACGTCCTGACTTTC.

The V call is TRBV28, the J call TRBJ2-1; possibly TRBD2 for D (5 bases). Per germline, CDR1 MDHEN and CDR2 SYDVKM. The V and J ends lost 5 bases and 4 bases respectively, with 18 bases between them. The CDR3 consists of 16 residues. CDR3 sequence reads: CASSLAGLGGYNEQFF. CDR3 sequence (DNA): TGTGCCAGCAGTCTCGCTGGGCTTGGAGGTTACAATGAGCAGTTCTTC.

This chain joins TRBV30 and TRBJ2-4; D gene uncertain. V was pared by 0 bases and J by 6 bases, with 3 bases between. Looked up from germline, CDR1 is GTSNPN and CDR2 is SVGIG (reference sequence). This CDR3 contains 11 residues. CDR3 in amino acids: CAWSVGNIQYF. For the CDR3, the DNA is TGTGCCTGGAGTGTAGGAAACATTCAGTACTTC. Full variable domain (rest looked up from reference TRBV30 and TRBJ2-4): SQTIHQWPATLVQPVGSPLSLECTVEGTSNPNLYWYRQAAGRGLQLLFYSVGIGQISSEVPQNLSASRPQDRQFILSSKKLLLSDSGFYLCAWSVGNIQYFGAGTRLSVL.

This sequence joins TRBV29-1 and TRBJ2-7; 14 nucleotides line up with TRBD2. Looked up from germline, CDR1 is SQVTM and CDR2 is ANQGSEA. This CDR3 is built from 15 residues. The junction had 5 bases not matched to a gene; V was cut back by 0 bases and J by 7 bases. CDR3 in amino acids: CSVEERTSGGREQYF. DNA of the CDR3: TGCAGCGTTGAAGAACGGACTAGCGGGGGGCGGGAGCAGTACTTC.

V usage is TRBV30 and J usage is TRBJ1-6, with D tentatively TRBD1 (6 bases). With 5 bases removed from V and 7 bases from J, the gap between germline ends came to 9 bases. The length of the CDR3 is 12 residues. Per germline, CDR1 GTSNPN and CDR2 SVGIG (reference sequence). CDR3 sequence: CAWDRRNSPLHF. The CDR3 region has the DNA TGTGCCTGGGACAGGCGCAATTCACCCCTCCACTTT.

The chain couples TRBV18 to TRBJ1-5, with D unclear. Trimming stripped 2 bases from V and 7 bases from J, with 12 bases between. The CDR3 consists of 14 residues. Germline loops: CDR1 KGHSH, CDR2 LQKENI. The CDR3 sequence is CASSPSRESQPQHF. The CDR3 DNA reads TGTGCCAGCTCACCATCTAGGGAGAGCCAGCCCCAGCATTTT.

This chain connects TRBV7-9 to TRBJ2-1; 13 bases are shared with TRBD2. Germline assignment: CDR1 SEHNR and CDR2 FQNEAQ (reference sequence). J lost 7 bases, V lost 1 base, and 4 bases had no gene match. The CDR3 has 16 residues. The CDR3 loop reads CASSLGTSGRLNEQFF. CDR3 sequence (DNA): TGTGCCAGCAGCTTAGGGACTAGCGGGAGATTAAATGAGCAGTTCTTC.

The V gene is TRBV10-3, the J gene TRBJ1-5; possible D gene TRBD1, 6 bases. Deletions cut 0 bases from V and 0 bases from J, with 12 bases between. Germline V gene data show CDR1 as ENHRY and CDR2 as SYGVKD. The CDR3 is 17 amino acids. The chain's CDR3 is CAISESGGQYSNQPQHF. The CDR3 bases are TGTGCCATCAGTGAGTCTGGCGGACAGTATAGCAATCAGCCCCAGCATTTT.

This chain uses TRBV28 with TRBJ1-1; D remains unclear. The germline gives CDR1 MDHEN, CDR2 SYDVKM. There are 15 residues in the CDR3. V lost 4 bases and J 0 bases, leaving 12 bases between the germline ends. CDR3 region: CASSSPTSLNTEAFF. As DNA, the CDR3 is TGTGCCAGCAGTTCTCCTACCAGCCTGAACACTGAAGCTTTCTTT.

This chain connects TRBV7-8 to TRBJ1-2, with TRBD1 matching 10 bases. Trimming removed 4 bases from V and 6 bases from J; junction bases left unmatched: 8. The CDR3 totals 15 residues. Germline CDR1 and CDR2: SGHVS and FQNEAQ. CDR3 in DNA: TGTGCCAGCAGCTCAAGCCGGGACAGGGGAGATGGCTACACCTTC. It is translated as CASSSSRDRGDGYTF.

The rearrangement links TRBV9 to TRBJ2-1; no definite D call. CDR1 and CDR2 from the germline V gene are SGDLS and YYNGEE. V lost 6 bases to trimming and J lost 0 bases, with 19 bases between them. The CDR3 is 17 residues long. The CDR3 nucleotides read TGTGCCAGCATGGGGTTTGGCCCCAGGAGCTCCTACAATGAGCAGTTCTTC. It specifies CASMGFGPRSSYNEQFF.

The chain couples TRBV19 to TRBJ2-5, with D perhaps TRBD1 (6 bases). This CDR3 has 15 residues. Per germline, CDR1 LNHDA and CDR2 SQIVND (reference sequence). Trimming pared 7 bases from V and 4 bases from J, leaving 19 bases between. The CDR3 sequence is CASTPNWGQRETQYF. The CDR3 DNA sequence: TGTGCCAGTACCCCAAACTGGGGGCAGCGAGAGACCCAGTACTTC.

The gene calls are TRBV19 and TRBJ1-1; no firm D call. This CDR3 spans 16 amino acids. Germline values: CDR1 LNHDA, CDR2 SQIVND (reference sequence). V lost 5 bases, J lost 1 base, and 17 bases lay in between. The CDR3 sequence is CASSPRTQERNTEAFF. As DNA, the CDR3 is TGTGCCAGTAGTCCCCGTACCCAAGAGAGGAACACTGAAGCTTTCTTT.

The chain employs TRBV7-9 and TRBJ1-3, with D unresolved. The V gene lost 3 bases and the J gene lost 1 base, with 4 bases spanning the gap. CDR1 and CDR2 (germline): SEHNR, FQNEAQ (reference sequence). The CDR3 length is 13 residues. The CDR3 spells CASSLGSGNTIYF. CDR3 in DNA: TGTGCCAGCAGCTTGGGGTCTGGAAACACCATATATTTT. The entire variable domain, with the rest obtained from reference TRBV7-9 and TRBJ1-3, is as follows: DTGVSQNPRHKITKRGQNVTFRCDPISEHNRLYWYRQTLGQGPEFLTYFQNEAQLEKSRLLSDRFSAERPKGSFSTLEIQRTEQGDSAMYLCASSLGSGNTIYFGEGSWLTVV.

This chain joins TRBV27 and TRBJ1-5, with 8 bases aligning to TRBD1. J lost 7 bases, V lost 5 bases, and 10 bases had no gene match. This CDR3 has 15 residues. Germline CDR1 is MNHEY and CDR2 is SMNVEV (reference sequence). CDR3 in amino acids: CASSEIRGLGQPQHF. The DNA of the CDR3 is TGTGCCAGCAGTGAAATCAGGGGGCTCGGGCAGCCCCAGCATTTT.

The chain joins TRBV5-6 to TRBJ1-1; no firm D call. Germline CDR1 is SGHDT and CDR2 is YYEEEE. The V end was cut by 0 bases, the J end by 8 bases, with 8 bases between. The CDR3 is 12 amino acids. CDR3 loop: CASSLGVDEAFF. The CDR3 nucleotides are TGTGCCAGCAGCTTGGGCGTTGACGAAGCTTTCTTT.

The chain recombines TRBV4-3 with TRBJ1-4; a possible D gene is TRBD1 (6 bases). CDR3 length: 15 residues. The V gene's germline CDR1 is LGHNA and CDR2 YSLEER. The germline V and J ends were trimmed by 3 bases and 8 bases, with 16 bases remaining between them. The DNA of the CDR3 is TGCGCCAGCAGCCAGGCTTCTATAGGGGGGGAAAAACTGTTTTTT. Amino acids: CASSQASIGGEKLFF.

V usage is TRBV19 and J usage is TRBJ2-6, with D unclear. This CDR3 contains 16 residues. In germline, CDR1 is LNHDA, CDR2 SQIVND (reference sequence). V shed 2 bases and J shed 0 bases, with 8 bases lying between them. In DNA, the CDR3 is TGTGCCAGTAGTATAAACGATCACTCTGGGGCCAACGTCCTGACTTTC. It specifies CASSINDHSGANVLTF.

J is TRBJ1-2 and V is TRBV4-3, with TRBD1 matching over 9 bases. The CDR3 sequence is 15 residues long. J was trimmed by 8 bases and V by 0 bases; bases with no gene match: 7. Germline CDR1 LGHNA, CDR2 YSLEER. The CDR3 DNA reads TGCGCCAGCAGCCAAGACCCAACAGGGGGCGCAGGCTACACCTTC. It specifies CASSQDPTGGAGYTF.

This clone was seen only once. The chain has TRBV15 and TRBJ1-4, with D perhaps matching TRBD1 (5 bases). There are 15 residues in the CDR3. Between the trimmed V and J ends, which lost 1 base and 7 bases, there was a span of 13 bases. The germline gives CDR1 LNHNV, CDR2 YYDKDF (reference sequence). The CDR3 nucleotides read TGTGCCACCAGCAGAGCTGGGGCTAAGGGTGAAAAACTGTTTTTT. As protein: CATSRAGAKGEKLFF. Together with reference TRBV15 and TRBJ1-4, the CDR3 gives the full variable domain: DAMVIQNPRYQVTQFGKPVTLSCSQTLNHNVMYWYQQKSSQAPKLLFHYYDKDFNNEADTPDNFQSRRPNTSFCFLDIRSPGLGDTAMYLCATSRAGAKGEKLFFGSGTQLSVL.

J is TRBJ2-7 and V is TRBV6-5; D may correspond to TRBD1 or TRBD2 (5 bases each). Germline-derived CDR1 and CDR2 are MNHEY and SVGAGI. The CDR3 spans 11 residues. V lost 7 bases to trimming and J lost 7 bases, with 11 bases between them. CDR3 sequence reads: CASTMGTEQYF. CDR3 sequence (DNA): TGTGCCAGCACCATGGGGACGGAGCAGTACTTC.

V gene TRBV13 combines with J gene TRBJ2-3; tentatively, D is TRBD1 or TRBD2 (6 bases each). CDR1 is PRHDT and CDR2 is FYEKMQ in the germline V gene (reference sequence). V gave up 5 bases and J gave up 0 bases, with 18 bases separating them. The CDR3 has 17 residues. The CDR3 sequence is CASSARGIGTSTDTQYF. The CDR3 region has the DNA TGTGCCAGCAGCGCCAGGGGAATTGGGACTAGCACAGATACGCAGTATTTT.

The chain has TRBV2 and TRBJ2-3; 14 positions match TRBD2. The V segment lost 5 bases and the J segment 3 bases; nucleotides outside the gene matches: 7. Germline-derived CDR1 and CDR2 are SNHLY and FYNNEI. There are 17 residues in the CDR3. The CDR3 spells CASSSGTSGRSTDTQYF. In nucleotides, the CDR3 is TGTGCCAGCAGTTCTGGGACTAGCGGGAGAAGTACAGATACGCAGTATTTT.

The chain carries TRBV5-4 and TRBJ2-7; 14 bases match TRBD2. Germline loops: CDR1 SGHNT, CDR2 YYREEE (reference sequence). The junction had 1 base not matched to a gene; V was cut back by 4 bases and J by 4 bases. The CDR3 has 14 amino acids. The CDR3, as DNA: TGTGCCAGCAGCAGGACTAGCGGGAGGTACGAGCAGTACTTC. It translates to CASSRTSGRYEQYF.

The chain employs TRBV18 and TRBJ1-1, with 12 bases lining up with TRBD1. The germline gives CDR1 KGHSH, CDR2 LQKENI. V lost 2 bases to trimming and J lost 5 bases; unmatched junction nucleotides: 3. The CDR3 runs 15 residues. CDR3 coding DNA: TGTGCCAGCTCACCAAGGGACAGGGGGCTTACTGAAGCTTTCTTT. It translates to CASSPRDRGLTEAFF.

J is TRBJ2-2 and V is TRBV28, with 7 bases fitting TRBD1. J gave up 4 bases and V 0 bases, and 11 bases lay outside the gene matches. CDR1 MDHEN and CDR2 SYDVKM come from the germline V gene. This CDR3 contains 18 residues. CDR3 DNA sequence: TGTGCCAGCAGTTTATGGGCCCTTACAGGGGCCGGCACCGGGGAGCTGTTTTTT. Protein: CASSLWALTGAGTGELFF.

The chain combines TRBV2 with TRBJ1-6; TRBD1 matches 7 bases. The CDR3 covers 15 residues. With V trimmed by 6 bases and J by 7 bases, 9 bases remained unmatched. CDR1 and CDR2 from the germline V gene are SNHLY and FYNNEI. CDR3 in amino acids: CASSMGNRGNSPLHF. The CDR3 DNA is TGTGCCAGCAGCATGGGGAACAGGGGAAATTCACCCCTCCACTTT.